These 23 T cell receptor beta chains came from one sample sequenced in a study of T-cell reconstitution after alpha-beta-depleted transplantation in children. This sample's TCRbeta library carried unique molecular identifier barcodes. TCRdb recomputed calls from the PCR reads with MiXCR, one row per CDR3 protein. The sample lists a few hundred thousand distinct CDR3 sequences, 25% to 30% occurring once. The material was PBMCs, obtained before TCRalphabeta/CD19-depleted stem cell transplant. Every receptor here comes from a boy under two years old with Wiskott-Aldrich syndrome, due to receive a stem cell transplant.

This clonotype occurred a few times. The chain uses TRBV6-5 and TRBJ1-5; D ambiguous. The germline gives CDR1 MNHEY, CDR2 SVGAGI. This CDR3 region has 15 residues. The V and J ends lost 0 bases and 0 bases respectively, with 6 bases between them. CDR3 in amino acids: CASSYSYPSNQPQHF. In DNA form, the CDR3 reads TGTGCCAGCAGTTACTCGTATCCTAGCAATCAGCCCCAGCATTTT.

This clonotype was counted a few times. The chain is built from TRBV5-1 and TRBJ2-1, with a weak D call TRBD1 (9 bases). The length of the CDR3 is 19 residues. The germline V gene has CDR1 SGHRS and CDR2 YFSETQ. V lost 4 bases, J lost 6 bases, and 29 bases lay in between. CDR3 sequence reads: CASSPGGTGMSLVSNEQFF. The CDR3 bases are TGCGCCAGCAGCCCGGGAGGGACAGGGATGTCGCTGGTCTCCAATGAGCAGTTCTTC.

The rearrangement uses TRBV4-1 and TRBJ1-6; D not resolved. The CDR3 has 17 amino acids. Trimming cost V 0 bases and J 0 bases, with 9 bases left between them. The germline V gene encodes CDR1 MGHRA and CDR2 YSYEKL. The CDR3 sequence is CASSQDQVTSYNSPLHF. The CDR3 DNA follows: TGCGCCAGCAGCCAAGATCAGGTCACCTCCTATAATTCACCCCTCCACTTT.

The chain uses TRBV5-1 and TRBJ2-7, with 7 bases identical to TRBD2. The CDR3 runs 16 residues. Germline-derived CDR1 and CDR2 are SGHRS and YFSETQ. The ends lost 0 bases at V and 7 bases at J; junction bases unmatched: 13. CDR3 residues: CASSLAIVREWKEQYF. The CDR3 DNA sequence: TGCGCCAGCAGCTTGGCGATCGTGCGGGAGTGGAAAGAGCAGTACTTC.

The chain has TRBV5-1 and TRBJ2-3; perhaps TRBD2 as D (6 bases). This CDR3 comprises 15 residues. V shed 0 bases and J shed 2 bases, with 10 bases lying between them. The germline V gene has CDR1 SGHRS and CDR2 YFSETQ. CDR3 nucleotides: TGCGCCAGCAGCTTGGCTGGGACTTTCACAGATACGCAGTATTTT. Amino acids: CASSLAGTFTDTQYF.

The rearrangement links TRBV20-1 to TRBJ1-5; D perhaps matches TRBD1 (6 bases). The CDR3 totals 13 residues. Germline V lookup: CDR1 DFQATT, CDR2 SNEGSKA (reference sequence). Deletions cut 4 bases from V and 2 bases from J, with 9 bases between. CDR3 residues: CSAMDSGNQPQHF. The CDR3 DNA sequence: TGCAGTGCTATGGACAGCGGCAATCAGCCCCAGCATTTT.

As DNA, the CDR3 is TGTGCCAGCAGGTCGACAGGGCGTGATGGCTACACCTTC. This gives the protein CASRSTGRDGYTF. The chain carries TRBV6-2 or TRBV6-3 and TRBJ1-2, with 7 positions matching TRBD1. With 6 bases clipped from V and 6 bases from J, the junction kept 7 bases outside the gene matches. Germline loops: CDR1 MNHEY, CDR2 SVGEGT. This CDR3 is 13 amino acids long.

This clonotype has a handful of counts. The genes are TRBV5-1 and TRBJ2-7; TRBD2 matches at 11 bases. Germline CDR1 and CDR2: SGHRS and YFSETQ. The CDR3 has 14 amino acids. V lost 4 bases and J lost 6; bases outside the gene matches: 6. CDR3 region: CASSVAGGPSEQYF. The CDR3 region has the DNA TGCGCCAGCAGCGTAGCGGGAGGGCCTTCCGAGCAGTACTTC.

This sequence joins TRBV18 and TRBJ2-7; D possibly uses TRBD1 or TRBD2 (5 bases each). V dropped 3 bases and J dropped 1 base, with 16 bases sitting between them. Germline V gene lookup returns CDR1 KGHSH and CDR2 LQKENI. The CDR3 sequence is 16 residues long. CDR3 residues: CASSPGTGKSSYEQYF. CDR3 nucleotide sequence: TGTGCCAGCTCACCGGGGACGGGGAAGAGTTCCTACGAGCAGTACTTC.

CDR3: CASRKQGEREVEQFF. For the CDR3, the DNA is TGTGCCAGCAGAAAACAGGGGGAGCGGGAAGTCGAGCAGTTCTTC. J is TRBJ2-1 and V is TRBV9; the D gene is possibly TRBD1 (8 bases). The CDR3 consists of 15 residues. CDR1 and CDR2 from the germline V gene are SGDLS and YYNGEE. V was cut by 5 bases and J by 10 bases, with 22 bases left in between.

The chain recombines TRBV20-1 with TRBJ2-7; no clear D gene. Trimming cost V 3 bases and J 0 bases, with 12 bases left between them. The CDR3 totals 14 residues. Per the germline V gene, CDR1 is DFQATT and CDR2 is SNEGSKA (reference sequence). The CDR3 loop is CSASRAGRSYEQYF. CDR3 DNA sequence: TGCAGTGCTAGCCGAGCTGGCCGCTCCTACGAGCAGTACTTC.

This clonotype has just a few counts. The chain joins TRBV28 to TRBJ2-2; D possibly corresponds to TRBD2 (6 bases). The CDR3 totals 14 residues. The germline gives CDR1 MDHEN, CDR2 SYDVKM. Trimming shortened V by 5 bases and J by 6 bases, and 13 bases separated the two germline ends. The CDR3 spells CASSPGGQAGELFF. DNA for the CDR3: TGTGCCAGCAGTCCCGGGGGTCAAGCCGGGGAGCTGTTTTTT.

This clonotype was counted a few times. This sequence joins TRBV10-3 and TRBJ1-1; D is unresolved. Germline V gives CDR1 ENHRY, CDR2 SYGVKD. Trimming cost V 7 bases and J 1 base, with 10 bases left between them. The length of the CDR3 is 13 residues. The CDR3 DNA follows: TGTGCCATCATGGGCAGAGGGAACACTGAAGCTTTCTTT. The encoded protein is CAIMGRGNTEAFF.

Only one count was recorded for this clonotype. The chain combines TRBV25-1 with TRBJ1-6, with TRBD1 as a possible D gene (5 bases). The CDR3 runs 15 residues. The germline gives CDR1 MGHDK, CDR2 SYGVNS. Trimming took 5 bases from V and 7 from J, leaving 15 bases between them. CDR3 amino acids: CASSTGVSENSPLHF. CDR3 DNA: TGTGCCAGCAGTACGGGGGTGTCAGAAAATTCACCCCTCCACTTT.

CDR3 loop: CAISMPGELFF. CDR3 sequence (DNA): TGTGCCATCAGCATGCCCGGGGAGCTGTTTTTT. The chain uses TRBV10-3 and TRBJ2-2; D gene ambiguous. The germline V gene has CDR1 ENHRY and CDR2 SYGVKD. The V end was cut by 6 bases, the J end by 6 bases, with 5 bases between. The CDR3 runs 11 residues.

This clonotype was observed a few times. At one of its ends the junction is not consistent with the germline gene, which may arise from a read error. V gene TRBV5-5 combines with J gene TRBJ1-2, with a possible D match to TRBD1 (5 bases). This CDR3 spans 11 amino acids. CDR1 is SGHKS, CDR2 YYEKEE, per germline (reference sequence). CDR3: CASSLGGRVGF. The CDR3 DNA reads TGTGCCAGCAGCTTGGGGGGGAGAGTTGGTTTC.

This chain links TRBV10-2 with TRBJ2-1; 8 bases match TRBD2. The V and J ends lost 3 bases and 8 bases, in that order; junction bases with no gene match: 9. The CDR3 has 15 amino acids. Germline V gene lookup returns CDR1 WSHSY and CDR2 SAAADI. The CDR3, as DNA: TGCGCCAGCAGTGATGTAACTAGCGGTATCCATGAGCAGTTCTTC. Its protein product is CASSDVTSGIHEQFF.

The chain links TRBV11-1 to TRBJ1-1; 7 bases agree with TRBD1. The CDR3 sequence is 15 residues long. The V segment lost 5 bases and the J segment 5 bases; nucleotides outside the gene matches: 11. The germline V gene encodes CDR1 SGHAT and CDR2 FQDESV (reference sequence). CDR3 protein: CASSPHLTGRTEAFF. The CDR3 DNA reads TGTGCCAGCAGCCCCCACTTGACAGGGCGGACTGAAGCTTTCTTT.

This clonotype was counted only a few times. The chain recombines TRBV18 with TRBJ1-2, with TRBD1 as a possible D gene (5 bases). The CDR3 consists of 14 residues. V lost 5 bases to trimming and J lost 2 bases, with 12 bases between them. The V gene's germline CDR1 is KGHSH and CDR2 LQKENI. For the CDR3, the DNA is TGTGCCAGCTCAATTACAGGAGAAAACTATGGCTACACCTTC. It encodes CASSITGENYGYTF. Based on the CDR3 plus reference TRBV18 and TRBJ1-2, the full variable domain is NAGVMQNPRHLVRRRGQEARLRCSPMKGHSHVYWYRQLPEEGLKFMVYLQKENIIDESGMPKERFSAEFPKEGPSILRIQQVVRGDSAAYFCASSITGENYGYTFGSGTRLTVV.

This clonotype was counted between two and nine times. The chain employs TRBV18 and TRBJ2-4; possibly TRBD1 for D (5 bases). The V end lost 4 bases, the J end lost 7 bases, and 11 bases lay between the germline ends. Germline assignment: CDR1 KGHSH and CDR2 LQKENI. The CDR3 runs 13 residues. The CDR3 loop is CASSQRPGNIQYF. CDR3 in DNA: TGTGCCAGCTCACAACGGCCAGGGAACATTCAGTACTTC.

The rearrangement links TRBV5-1 to TRBJ2-1; no firm D call. The CDR3 loop spans 14 amino acids. The germline V gene encodes CDR1 SGHRS and CDR2 YFSETQ. The V end lost 1 base, the J end lost 4 bases, and 9 bases lay between the germline ends. This CDR3 is CASSLRSEYNEQFF. Written as DNA, the CDR3 is TGCGCCAGCAGCTTGAGAAGCGAGTACAATGAGCAGTTCTTC.

This clonotype occurred a few times. At one end, the junction sequence differs from germline, possibly due to a read error. The V and J genes are TRBV12-3 or TRBV12-4 and TRBJ2-3; TRBD2 matches at 10 bases. The CDR3 spans 15 residues. The CDR3 region has the DNA TGTGCCAGCAGCTTAGCGGGAGGTTTCACAGATACGCAGTATTTT. Residues: CASSLAGGFTDTQYF.

The chain carries TRBV7-2 and TRBJ1-2; possible D gene TRBD1, 6 bases. The germline CDR1 and CDR2 sequences are SGHTA and FQGNSA. The length of the CDR3 is 16 residues. V dropped 1 base and J dropped 4 bases, with 16 bases sitting between them. Here the CDR3 reads CASSLDRGGGGYGYTF. The CDR3 coding sequence is TGTGCCAGCAGCTTAGATCGCGGGGGCGGTGGCTATGGCTACACCTTC.